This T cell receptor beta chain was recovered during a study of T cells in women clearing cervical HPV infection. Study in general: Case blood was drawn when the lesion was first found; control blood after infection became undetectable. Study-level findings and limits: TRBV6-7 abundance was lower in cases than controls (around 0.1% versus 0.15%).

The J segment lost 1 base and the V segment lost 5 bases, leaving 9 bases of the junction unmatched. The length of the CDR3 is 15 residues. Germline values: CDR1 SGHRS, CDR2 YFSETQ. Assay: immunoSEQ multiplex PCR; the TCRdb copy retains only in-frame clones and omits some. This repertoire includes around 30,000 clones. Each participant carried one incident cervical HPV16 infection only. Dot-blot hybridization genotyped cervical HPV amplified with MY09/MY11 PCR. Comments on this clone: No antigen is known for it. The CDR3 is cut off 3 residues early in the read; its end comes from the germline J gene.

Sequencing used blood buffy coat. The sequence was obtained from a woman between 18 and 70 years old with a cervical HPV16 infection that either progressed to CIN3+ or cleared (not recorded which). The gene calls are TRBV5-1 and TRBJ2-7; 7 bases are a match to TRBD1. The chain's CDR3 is CASSPTGHASYEQYF. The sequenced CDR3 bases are TGCGCCAGCAGTCCGACAGGGCATGCGTCCTACGAG.